These 11 T cell receptor beta chains were sequenced from one sample in a study of T cell repertoires in cytomegalovirus infection. TCRdb analysed the reads with MiXCR anew, one entry per CDR3 protein. The sample consists of 490,000 or so distinct CDR3 sequences, roughly 10% of them appearing once. Sequencing input: PBMCs. All receptors derive from a human donor in good health (CMV status not recorded). Some clones in this sample may be carry-over from other donors' samples.

Many counts were recorded for this clonotype. This chain connects TRBV4-1 to TRBJ2-1; TRBD1 agrees at 9 bases. V lost 1 base to trimming and J lost 6 bases; unmatched junction nucleotides: 4. The CDR3 sequence is 15 residues long. In germline, CDR1 is MGHRA, CDR2 YSYEKL. CDR3 in amino acids: CASSQAGTGRNEQFF. CDR3 nucleotide sequence: TGCGCCAGCAGCCAAGCCGGGACAGGGCGCAATGAGCAGTTCTTC.

CDR3 residues: CASSRNRGPNEQYF. CDR3 sequence (DNA): TGCGCCAGCAGCCGAAACAGGGGGCCGAACGAGCAGTACTTC. The chain employs TRBV4-1 and TRBJ2-7; 9 bases match TRBD1. Germline V gene lookup returns CDR1 MGHRA and CDR2 YSYEKL. CDR3 length: 14 amino acids. J gave up 5 bases and V 4 bases, and 6 bases lay outside the gene matches.

This clonotype was counted only a few times. The chain joins TRBV20-1 to TRBJ2-7; the D is unclear. V dropped 0 bases and J dropped 0 bases, with 12 bases sitting between them. The germline V gene encodes CDR1 DFQATT and CDR2 SNEGSKA (reference sequence). This CDR3 is 15 amino acids long. The CDR3 protein is CSARDRSKSSYEQYF. As DNA, the CDR3 is TGCAGTGCTAGAGATCGAAGTAAAAGCTCCTACGAGCAGTACTTC.

The chain recombines TRBV5-1 with TRBJ1-2; TRBD1 matches 7 bases. V dropped 4 bases and J dropped 1; count of bases not matched to a gene: 7. CDR1 and CDR2 from the germline V gene are SGHRS and YFSETQ. The CDR3 loop spans 15 amino acids. CDR3 region: CASSARQGSNYGYTF. In nucleotides, the CDR3 is TGCGCCAGCAGCGCCCGACAGGGAAGTAACTATGGCTACACCTTC.

V gene TRBV30 combines with J gene TRBJ2-2, with a weak D call TRBD2 (5 bases). The CDR3 is 13 amino acids. Per germline, CDR1 GTSNPN and CDR2 SVGIG (reference sequence). Trimming removed 3 bases from V and 6 bases from J, with 11 bases in between. This CDR3 reads CAWSLGSPGELFF. The CDR3 DNA follows: TGTGCCTGGAGCCTGGGGAGCCCCGGGGAGCTGTTTTTT.

This clonotype was observed at least ten times. The gene calls are TRBV5-6 and TRBJ2-7; 7 positions agree with TRBD1. The trim removed 5 bases at V and 2 bases at J, leaving 10 bases unmatched. Germline CDR1 and CDR2: SGHDT and YYEEEE. The CDR3 spans 15 residues. The CDR3 region is CASRPQGDAPYEQYF. DNA for the CDR3: TGTGCCAGCAGGCCTCAGGGGGATGCCCCCTACGAGCAGTACTTC.

The rearrangement links TRBV29-1 to TRBJ2-2; the D is unclear. From germline, CDR1 is SQVTM and CDR2 ANQGSEA. Trimming removed 7 bases from V and 0 bases from J, with 12 bases in between. The CDR3 totals 14 residues. The CDR3 DNA sequence: TGCAGCGCCCGTAAACAGACGAACACCGGGGAGCTGTTTTTT. The encoded protein is CSARKQTNTGELFF.

The chain has TRBV5-5 and TRBJ2-3; tentative D call: TRBD2 (5 bases). This CDR3 has 15 amino acids. The V end was cut by 2 bases, the J end by 0 bases, with 10 bases between. Looked up from germline, CDR1 is SGHKS and CDR2 is YYEKEE (reference sequence). The CDR3 DNA is TGTGCCAGCAGCTTACATGCGGGTAGCACAGATACGCAGTATTTT. Translating it yields CASSLHAGSTDTQYF.

This clonotype was detected ten times or more. The V and J genes are TRBV20-1 and TRBJ2-1, with no clear D. The V gene's germline CDR1 is DFQATT and CDR2 SNEGSKA (reference sequence). V lost 6 bases and J 8 bases, leaving 8 bases between the germline ends. The CDR3 totals 10 residues. The CDR3 nucleotides are TGCAGTGCCTTTTTAGATGAGCAGTTCTTC. This codes for CSAFLDEQFF.

The chain recombines TRBV13 with TRBJ1-4, with D unresolved. Germline lookup yields CDR1 PRHDT and CDR2 FYEKMQ (reference sequence). The CDR3 totals 14 residues. V dropped 5 bases and J dropped 10 bases, with 17 bases sitting between them. The CDR3 spells CASSPGRDSRKLFF. The CDR3 coding sequence is TGTGCCAGCAGCCCCGGGAGGGATTCGCGAAAACTGTTTTTT.

In its sample, this clonotype was seen many times. This chain joins TRBV3-1 and TRBJ1-6; D uncertain. V gave up 0 bases and J gave up 13 bases, with 13 bases separating them. The CDR3 runs 14 residues. Per germline, CDR1 LGHDT and CDR2 YNNKEL (reference sequence). Here the CDR3 DNA reads TGTGCCAGCAGCCAAGAGGATTCGGTCTCGCCCCTCCACTTT. Encoded protein: CASSQEDSVSPLHF.